A single sample gave rise to the 19 T cell receptor beta chains below, sequenced in a study of technical replicates of blood from several donors. Clones were sequenced by immunoSEQ multiplex PCR, and TCRdb holds only the in-frame ones, with some missing. This table holds about 76,000 clones, about 91% found once. Sequencing used T cells isolated from PBMCs. The receptors were sampled from a human donor in good health.

The chain carries TRBV7-9 and TRBJ2-7; 7 bases match TRBD2. Germline CDR1 SEHNR, CDR2 FQNEAQ (reference sequence). V lost 4 bases, J lost 1 base, and 7 bases stayed unmatched. The CDR3 has 15 amino acids. The CDR3 region is CASSSPPSGSYEQYF. The DNA for the CDR3 is TGTGCCAGCAGCTCACCCCCTAGCGGATCCTACGAGCAGTACTTC.

V usage is TRBV7-2 and J usage is TRBJ2-1; tentative D call: TRBD1 (6 bases). CDR1 and CDR2 (germline): SGHTA, FQGNSA. The CDR3 loop spans 15 amino acids. V lost 6 bases and J 3 bases, leaving 15 bases between the germline ends. The CDR3 DNA follows: TGTGCCAGCAGTCCAGGGGCCCACCACTACAATGAGCAGTTCTTC. Amino acids: CASSPGAHHYNEQFF.

V and J are TRBV30 and TRBJ1-2; TRBD1 aligns across 7 bases. V trimming: 0 bases; J trimming: 7 bases; junction bases outside the gene matches: 8. Germline V gene sequence: CDR1 GTSNPN, CDR2 SVGIG (reference sequence). The CDR3 extends over 14 amino acids. The CDR3 loop reads CAWSVTTGASGYTF. DNA for the CDR3: TGTGCCTGGAGTGTCACCACAGGGGCAAGTGGCTACACCTTC.

The chain combines TRBV6-1 with TRBJ2-7, with 9 nucleotides matching TRBD1. This CDR3 spans 13 amino acids. V trimming: 5 bases; J trimming: 4 bases; junction bases outside the gene matches: 3. Germline CDR1 MNHNS, CDR2 SASEGT. The CDR3 region is CASSHRGQYEQYF. CDR3 DNA: TGTGCCAGCAGTCACAGGGGGCAATACGAGCAGTACTTC.

The chain joins TRBV7-3 to TRBJ1-1; 7 nucleotides match TRBD1. Germline V gene lookup returns CDR1 SGHTA and CDR2 FQGTGA. This CDR3 contains 16 residues. The V gene end was trimmed by 2 bases and the J gene end by 1 base; junction bases not matched to a gene: 7. CDR3 coding DNA: TGTGCCAGCAGCTTATCGGGGGACAGTTGGAACACTGAAGCTTTCTTT. It specifies CASSLSGDSWNTEAFF.

The chain links TRBV15 to TRBJ2-2; 10 nucleotides match TRBD1. J gave up 3 bases and V 5 bases, and 3 bases lay outside the gene matches. The CDR3 contains 15 residues. CDR1 LNHNV and CDR2 YYDKDF come from the germline V gene (reference sequence). This chain's CDR3 is CATSLGTGDTGELFF. The CDR3 DNA sequence: TGTGCCACCAGCCTTGGGACAGGGGACACCGGGGAGCTGTTTTTT.

The J gene is TRBJ2-5, the V gene TRBV28; weak D call: TRBD2 (7 bases). Germline CDR1 MDHEN, CDR2 SYDVKM. The CDR3 runs 17 residues. V lost 3 bases, J lost 3 bases, and 20 bases lay in between. CDR3 residues: CASSFGRGAIFKETQYF. CDR3 DNA sequence: TGTGCCAGCAGTTTTGGGAGGGGGGCTATATTCAAAGAGACCCAGTACTTC.

The chain is built from TRBV4-1 and TRBJ2-1, with D possibly matching TRBD1 (6 bases). Germline loops: CDR1 MGHRA, CDR2 YSYEKL. This CDR3 is 16 amino acids long. V was cut by 1 base and J by 2 bases, with 12 bases left in between. The CDR3, as DNA: TGCGCCAGCAGCCAAGCTGATGGGGACACCTACAATGAGCAGTTCTTC. Translation gives CASSQADGDTYNEQFF.

This clone was recorded a few times. A junction end diverges from the germline sequence, so it may reflect a read error. This chain uses TRBV5-1 with TRBJ1-1; TRBD1 matches 7 bases. CDR1 is SGHRS and CDR2 is YFSETQ in the germline V gene. The CDR3 is 16 residues long. This CDR3 is CASRLGTVLLNTEAFF. CDR3 DNA: TGCGCCAGCAGGTTGGGGACAGTACTTTTGAACACTGAAGCTTTCTTT.

V is TRBV7-9 and J is TRBJ2-2; 15 bases are a match to TRBD2. After removal of 4 bases from V and 2 bases from J, the junction contained 2 bases not matched to a gene. The CDR3 loop spans 17 amino acids. Germline V lookup: CDR1 SEHNR, CDR2 FQNEAQ (reference sequence). The CDR3 spells CASSWTSGGANTGELFF. CDR3 sequence (DNA): TGTGCCAGCAGCTGGACTAGCGGGGGGGCCAACACCGGGGAGCTGTTTTTT. The complete variable domain, with remaining parts taken from reference TRBV7-9 and TRBJ2-2, reads DTGVSQNPRHKITKRGQNVTFRCDPISEHNRLYWYRQTLGQGPEFLTYFQNEAQLEKSRLLSDRFSAERPKGSFSTLEIQRTEQGDSAMYLCASSWTSGGANTGELFFGEGSRLTVL.

The gene calls are TRBV28 and TRBJ1-2; 7 bases are a match to TRBD1. The CDR3 sequence is 15 residues long. Germline lookup yields CDR1 MDHEN and CDR2 SYDVKM. Unmatched junction bases numbered 8, after V lost 5 bases and J lost 2 bases. The CDR3 DNA reads TGTGCCAGCAGTCCCTGGGGACAGTTAAACTATGGCTACACCTTC. This gives the protein CASSPWGQLNYGYTF.

The V gene is TRBV6-5, the J gene TRBJ2-3, with a tentative D call TRBD1 (6 bases). The CDR3 runs to 15 residues. V was clipped by 7 bases and J by 7 bases, with 21 bases between them. Per germline, CDR1 MNHEY and CDR2 SVGAGI. The CDR3 spells CASTPDPGAAHTQYF. The CDR3 DNA reads TGTGCCAGCACACCGGACCCAGGGGCGGCACATACGCAGTATTTT.

This clone is medium-sized by share. J is TRBJ1-1 and V is TRBV13; the D is unclear. The CDR3 length is 12 residues. The germline gives CDR1 PRHDT, CDR2 FYEKMQ (reference sequence). Between the trimmed V and J ends, which lost 4 bases and 3 bases, there was a span of 6 bases. The CDR3 sequence is CASSWQDTEAFF. The CDR3 DNA sequence: TGTGCCAGCAGCTGGCAGGACACTGAAGCTTTCTTT.

This sequence joins TRBV29-1 and TRBJ2-1; 9 bases match TRBD2. Germline CDR1 and CDR2: SQVTM and ANQGSEA. CDR3 length equals 12 residues. CDR3 sequence (DNA): TGCAACGGGGGCGGGAGGGCCGGTGAGCAGTTCTTC. This codes for CNGGGRAGEQFF.

This clone was recorded only once. This chain joins TRBV6-5 and TRBJ1-1, with TRBD1 identical over 7 bases. Germline assignment: CDR1 MNHEY and CDR2 SVGAGI. The CDR3 spans 11 residues. After removal of 6 bases from V and 7 bases from J, the junction contained 2 bases not matched to a gene. As DNA, the CDR3 is TGTGCCAGCAGGACAGGGTATGAAGCTTTCTTT. It yields the protein CASRTGYEAFF.

The chain uses TRBV11-2 and TRBJ2-1; weak D call: TRBD1 (5 bases). Germline V gene lookup returns CDR1 SGHAT and CDR2 FQNNGV. CDR3 length: 15 amino acids. Trimming removed 1 base from V and 8 bases from J, with 15 bases in between. CDR3 loop: CASSLGRARGDEQFF. The CDR3 nucleotides are TGTGCCAGCAGCTTAGGAAGGGCTAGGGGCGATGAGCAGTTCTTC.

This sequence joins TRBV11-2 and TRBJ2-7; D is ambiguous. The CDR3 has 11 amino acids. CDR1 and CDR2 from the germline V gene are SGHAT and FQNNGV. The ends were cut back, 3 bases at V and 5 bases at J, with 5 bases in the middle. DNA of the CDR3: TGTGCCAGCAGCTTGTCGGACGAGCAGTACTTC. Translating gives CASSLSDEQYF.

The DNA for the CDR3 is TGTGCCAGCAGCCGGACAGGGGGAGGTGAAAAACTGTTTTTT. Protein sequence: CASSRTGGGEKLFF. The V and J genes are TRBV6-5 and TRBJ1-4, with 10 positions matching TRBD1. The CDR3 has 14 residues. Germline-derived CDR1 and CDR2 are MNHEY and SVGAGI. Trimming took 6 bases from V and 7 from J; bases not matched to a gene: 5.

V and J are TRBV7-9 and TRBJ2-1; D might be TRBD1 (6 bases). Germline V gene data show CDR1 as SEHNR and CDR2 as FQNEAQ (reference sequence). The CDR3 length is 18 residues. The V and J ends lost 1 base and 6 bases respectively, with 22 bases between them. The CDR3, as DNA: TGTGCCAGCAGCTTAGGTTCCTACACAGGGATGGGTTCCAATGAGCAGTTCTTC. It codes for CASSLGSYTGMGSNEQFF.